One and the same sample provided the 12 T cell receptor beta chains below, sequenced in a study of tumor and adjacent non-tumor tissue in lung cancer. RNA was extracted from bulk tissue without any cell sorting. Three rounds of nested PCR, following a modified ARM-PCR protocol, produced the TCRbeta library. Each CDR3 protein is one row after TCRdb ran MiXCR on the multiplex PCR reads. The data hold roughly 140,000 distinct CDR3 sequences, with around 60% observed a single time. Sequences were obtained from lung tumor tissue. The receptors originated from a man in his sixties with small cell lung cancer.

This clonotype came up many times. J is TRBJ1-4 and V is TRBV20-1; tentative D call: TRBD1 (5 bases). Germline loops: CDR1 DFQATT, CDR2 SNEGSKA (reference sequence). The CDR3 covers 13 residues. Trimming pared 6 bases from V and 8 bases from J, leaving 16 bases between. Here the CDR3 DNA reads TGCAGTGCAGAAGGGACTAAGAGGGAAAAACTGTTTTTT. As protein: CSAEGTKREKLFF.

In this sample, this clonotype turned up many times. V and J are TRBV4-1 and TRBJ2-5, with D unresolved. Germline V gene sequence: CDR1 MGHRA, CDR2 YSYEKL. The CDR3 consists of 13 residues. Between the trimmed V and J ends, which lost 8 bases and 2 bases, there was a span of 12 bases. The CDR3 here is CASARGDQETQYF. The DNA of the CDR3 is TGCGCCAGCGCCCGCGGTGATCAAGAGACCCAGTACTTC.

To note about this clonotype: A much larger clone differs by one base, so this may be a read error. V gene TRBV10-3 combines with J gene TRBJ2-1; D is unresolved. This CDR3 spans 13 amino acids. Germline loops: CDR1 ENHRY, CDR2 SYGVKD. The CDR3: CAINESVGNEQFF. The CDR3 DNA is TGTGCCATCAATGAGTCGGTTGGGAATGAGCAGTTCTTC.

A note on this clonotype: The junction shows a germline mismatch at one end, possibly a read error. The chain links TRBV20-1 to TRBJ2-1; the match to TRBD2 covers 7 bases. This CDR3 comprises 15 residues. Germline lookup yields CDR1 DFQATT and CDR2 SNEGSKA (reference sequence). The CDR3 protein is CSASDLGTIDNVQFF. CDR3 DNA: TGCAGTGCATCAGATCTAGGGACTATCGACAATGTGCAGTTCTTC.

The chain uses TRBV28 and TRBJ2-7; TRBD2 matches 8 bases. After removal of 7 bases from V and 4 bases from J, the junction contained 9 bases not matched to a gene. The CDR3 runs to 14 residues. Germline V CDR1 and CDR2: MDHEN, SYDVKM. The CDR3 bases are TGTGCCAGCACCCCAGGGACGGGAGGGTACGAGCAGTACTTC. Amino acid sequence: CASTPGTGGYEQYF.

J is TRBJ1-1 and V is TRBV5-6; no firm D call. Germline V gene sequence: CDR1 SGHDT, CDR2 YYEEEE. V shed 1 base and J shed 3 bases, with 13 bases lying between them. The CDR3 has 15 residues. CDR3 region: CASSLSDITYTEAFF. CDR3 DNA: TGTGCCAGCAGCTTGAGCGACATCACTTACACTGAAGCTTTCTTT.

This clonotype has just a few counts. CDR3 in amino acids: CSVMSGTNTEAFF. CDR3 coding DNA: TGCAGCGTTATGTCAGGGACAAACACTGAAGCTTTCTTT. The chain carries TRBV29-1 and TRBJ1-1; D is possibly TRBD1 (6 bases). From germline, CDR1 is SQVTM and CDR2 ANQGSEA. The CDR3 spans 13 residues. The V and J ends lost 5 bases and 2 bases respectively, with 12 bases between them. Full variable domain (remainder filled in from reference TRBV29-1 and TRBJ1-1): SAVISQKPSRDICQRGTSLTIQCQVDSQVTMMFWYRQQPGQSLTLIATANQGSEATYESGFVIDKFPISRPNLTFSTLTVSNMSPEDSSIYLCSVMSGTNTEAFFGQGTRLTVV.

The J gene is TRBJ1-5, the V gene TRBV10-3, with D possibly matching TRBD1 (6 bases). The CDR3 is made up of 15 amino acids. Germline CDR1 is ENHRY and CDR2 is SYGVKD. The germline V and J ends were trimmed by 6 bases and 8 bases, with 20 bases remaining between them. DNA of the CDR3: TGTGCCATCAGCGAGGGACATAATAGGAATAAGCCCCAGCATTTT. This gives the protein CAISEGHNRNKPQHF.

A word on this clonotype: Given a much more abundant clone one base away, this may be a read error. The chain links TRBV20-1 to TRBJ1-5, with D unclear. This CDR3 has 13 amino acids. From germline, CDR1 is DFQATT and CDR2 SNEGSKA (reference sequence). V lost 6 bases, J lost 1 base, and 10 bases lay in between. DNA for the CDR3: TGCAGTGCGATCAGTGACAGCAATCAGCCCCAGCATTTT. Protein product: CSAISDSNQPQHF.

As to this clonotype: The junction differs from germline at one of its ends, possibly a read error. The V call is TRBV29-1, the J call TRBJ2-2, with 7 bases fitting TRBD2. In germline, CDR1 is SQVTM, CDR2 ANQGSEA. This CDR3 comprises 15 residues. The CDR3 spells CNVVLAPANTGELSF. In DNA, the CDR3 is TGCAACGTCGTACTAGCGCCAGCGAACACCGGGGAGCTGTCTTTT.

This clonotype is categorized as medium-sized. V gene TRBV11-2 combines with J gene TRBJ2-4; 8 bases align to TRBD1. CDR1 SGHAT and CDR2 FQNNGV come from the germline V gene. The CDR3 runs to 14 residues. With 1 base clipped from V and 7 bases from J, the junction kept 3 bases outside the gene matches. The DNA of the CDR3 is TGTGCCAGCAGCTTAGTCAGGGGGCTGAACATTCAGTACTTC. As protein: CASSLVRGLNIQYF.

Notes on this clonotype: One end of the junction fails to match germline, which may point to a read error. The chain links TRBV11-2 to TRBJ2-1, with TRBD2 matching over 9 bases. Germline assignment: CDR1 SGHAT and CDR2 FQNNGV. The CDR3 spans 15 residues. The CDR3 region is CAISLAGVGIYEQFF. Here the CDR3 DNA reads TGCGCCATCAGCTTAGCGGGAGTAGGTATCTATGAGCAGTTCTTC.